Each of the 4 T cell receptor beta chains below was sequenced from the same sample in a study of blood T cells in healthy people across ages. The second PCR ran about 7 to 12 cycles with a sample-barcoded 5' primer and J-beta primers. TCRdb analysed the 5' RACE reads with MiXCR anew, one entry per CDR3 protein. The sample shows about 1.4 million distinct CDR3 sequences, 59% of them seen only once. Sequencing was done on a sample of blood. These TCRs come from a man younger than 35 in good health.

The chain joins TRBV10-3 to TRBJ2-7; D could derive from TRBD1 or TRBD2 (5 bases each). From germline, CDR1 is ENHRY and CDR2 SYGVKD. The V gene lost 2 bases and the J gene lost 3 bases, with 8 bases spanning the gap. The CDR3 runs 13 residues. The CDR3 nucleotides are TGTGCCATCAGTGAGGGGGACGGCTACGAGCAGTACTTC. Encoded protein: CAISEGDGYEQYF.

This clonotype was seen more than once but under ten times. The CDR3 sequence is CAISESEASPTDTQYF. CDR3 bases: TGTGCCATCAGTGAGTCGGAGGCAAGCCCCACAGATACGCAGTATTTT. The V call is TRBV10-3, the J call TRBJ2-3, with a weak D call TRBD2 (5 bases). The ends were cut back, 0 bases at V and 2 bases at J, with 12 bases in the middle. Germline V CDR1 and CDR2: ENHRY, SYGVKD. This CDR3 has 16 amino acids.

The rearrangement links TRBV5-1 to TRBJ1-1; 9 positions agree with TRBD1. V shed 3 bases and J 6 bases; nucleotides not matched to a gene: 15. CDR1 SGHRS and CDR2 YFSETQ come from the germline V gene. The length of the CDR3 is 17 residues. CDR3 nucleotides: TGCGCCAGCAGCTGGAGGACAGGGGCCGCCCAACCCTCTGAAGCTTTCTTT. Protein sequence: CASSWRTGAAQPSEAFF.

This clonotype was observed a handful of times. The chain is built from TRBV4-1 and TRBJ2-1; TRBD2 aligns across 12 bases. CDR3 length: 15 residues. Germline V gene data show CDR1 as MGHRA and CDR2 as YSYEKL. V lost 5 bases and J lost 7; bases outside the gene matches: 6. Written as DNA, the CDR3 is TGCGCCAGCAGCGCACTAGCGGGAGGTGAAAATGAGCAGTTCTTC. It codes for CASSALAGGENEQFF.